Listed below are T cell receptor beta chains from one sample, sequenced in a study of blood T cell repertoires in COVID-19. Using immunoSEQ multiplex PCR, the repertoire was profiled, and TCRdb retains in-frame clones only, with some absent. Of 410,000 or so clones in the sample, about 89% were seen once. Sequenced input: peripheral blood. These receptor sequences come from a woman aged 40 to 55 with COVID-19, enrolled during active disease. The CDR3 runs from the conserved cysteine through the conserved F or W. Each record gives: J gene, D gene, V gene, clone size, CDR3 DNA, CDR3 protein. The D gene is left open where the match is weak. Clone size appears in some rows only: once, few, many, or a class for an expanded clone.

J gene: TRBJ2-7; D gene: TRBD1; V gene: TRBV7-3; clone size: -; CDR3 DNA: TGTGCCAGCAGCCCATTAGGGACTGGACAGGGGGCTTCTGACGAGCAGTACTTC; CDR3 protein: CASSPLGTGQGASDEQYF
J gene: TRBJ1-5; D gene: TRBD1; V gene: TRBV6-2/TRBV6-3; clone size: -; CDR3 DNA: TGTGCCAGCAGTTACCCACGAACAGGGGGCAATCAGCCCCAGCATTTT; CDR3 protein: CASSYPRTGGNQPQHF
J gene: TRBJ1-1; D gene: TRBD1; V gene: TRBV3-1/TRBV3-2; clone size: -; CDR3 DNA: TGTGCCAGCAGCCAAACAAGGGGGCGAACTGAAGCTTTCTTT; CDR3 protein: CASSQTRGRTEAFF
J gene: TRBJ1-2; D gene: TRBD1; V gene: TRBV6-2/TRBV6-3; clone size: -; CDR3 DNA: TGTGCCAGCAGTTACAAGGGGGCTAACGGCTACACCTTC; CDR3 protein: CASSYKGANGYTF
J gene: TRBJ2-1; D gene: TRBD1; V gene: TRBV7-3; clone size: -; CDR3 DNA: TGTGCCAGCAGCTTAGGCCAGGGGGCGCGTAATGAGCAGTTCTTC; CDR3 protein: CASSLGQGARNEQFF
J gene: TRBJ1-2; D gene: -; V gene: TRBV7-9; clone size: -; CDR3 DNA: TGTGCCAGCAGCTTAGGGGCGGGCGGCACACCCGGGAATGGCTACACCTTC; CDR3 protein: CASSLGAGGTPGNGYTF
J gene: TRBJ1-1; D gene: -; V gene: TRBV4-3; clone size: -; CDR3 DNA: TGCGCCAGCAGCCAAGATGCGCTGAACACTGAAGCTTTCTTT; CDR3 protein: CASSQDALNTEAFF
J gene: TRBJ1-2; D gene: TRBD1; V gene: TRBV7-9; clone size: -; CDR3 DNA: TGTGCCAGCAGCCGTCCGGGACAGGGGGCACGAGGCTACACCTTC; CDR3 protein: CASSRPGQGARGYTF
J gene: TRBJ1-2; D gene: -; V gene: TRBV28; clone size: -; CDR3 DNA: TGTGCCTCCCTACGGGGGGGCTATGGCTACACCTTC; CDR3 protein: CASLRGGYGYTF
J gene: TRBJ2-1; D gene: TRBD1; V gene: TRBV28; clone size: -; CDR3 DNA: TGTGCCAGCAGTTTTATGGCAGGGGGCTATGAGCAGTTCTTC; CDR3 protein: CASSFMAGGYEQFF
J gene: TRBJ2-4; D gene: -; V gene: TRBV7-9; clone size: -; CDR3 DNA: TGTGCCAGCAGCCCGGACCAGGGCGGCATTCAGTACTTC; CDR3 protein: CASSPDQGGIQYF
J gene: TRBJ2-3; D gene: -; V gene: TRBV19; clone size: once; CDR3 DNA: TGTGCCAGTAGAGAGGCCTCCTACACAGATACGCAGTATTTT; CDR3 protein: CASREASYTDTQYF
J gene: TRBJ1-3; D gene: TRBD1; V gene: TRBV10-3; clone size: -; CDR3 DNA: TGTGCCATCAGCGGACAGGTGGGGGACACCATATATTTT; CDR3 protein: CAISGQVGDTIYF
J gene: TRBJ1-2; D gene: TRBD1; V gene: TRBV28; clone size: -; CDR3 DNA: TGTGCCAGCAGCCGTACCGGGACAGCCTATGGCTACACCTTC; CDR3 protein: CASSRTGTAYGYTF
J gene: TRBJ1-4; D gene: TRBD1; V gene: TRBV7-2; clone size: -; CDR3 DNA: TGTGCCAGCAGCTTAGGGACAGGAAGTGGTGAAAAACTGTTTTTT; CDR3 protein: CASSLGTGSGEKLFF
J gene: TRBJ1-2; D gene: TRBD1; V gene: TRBV13; clone size: -; CDR3 DNA: TGTGCCAGCAGCACGGGACAGGGAAACTATGGCTACACCTTC; CDR3 protein: CASSTGQGNYGYTF
J gene: TRBJ1-2; D gene: TRBD1; V gene: TRBV27; clone size: -; CDR3 DNA: TGTGCCAGCAGCCGGACAGGGGATTATGGCTACACCTTC; CDR3 protein: CASSRTGDYGYTF
J gene: TRBJ1-2; D gene: -; V gene: TRBV5-1; clone size: -; CDR3 DNA: TGCGCCAGCAGCTTGCGGACTGGAGCTAACTATGGCTACACCTTC; CDR3 protein: CASSLRTGANYGYTF
J gene: TRBJ2-7; D gene: TRBD2; V gene: TRBV6-5; clone size: -; CDR3 DNA: TGTGCCAGCTCAAACCCGGGACTAGGGGTCTACGAGCAGTACTTC; CDR3 protein: CASSNPGLGVYEQYF
J gene: TRBJ2-5; D gene: TRBD2; V gene: TRBV7-9; clone size: -; CDR3 DNA: TGTGCCAGCAGCGTCCTAGCGGGAGGGGGAGGAGAGACCCAGTACTTC; CDR3 protein: CASSVLAGGGGETQYF
J gene: TRBJ1-5; D gene: -; V gene: TRBV2; clone size: -; CDR3 DNA: TGTGCCAGCAGTGAAGTCTGGCAGGGGAGCAATCAGCCCCAGCATTTT; CDR3 protein: CASSEVWQGSNQPQHF
J gene: TRBJ1-5; D gene: TRBD1; V gene: TRBV7-2; clone size: -; CDR3 DNA: TGTGCCAGCAGCGAGACAGGGGATCAGCCCCAGCATTTT; CDR3 protein: CASSETGDQPQHF
J gene: TRBJ2-2; D gene: -; V gene: TRBV27; clone size: -; CDR3 DNA: TGTGCCAGCGGGTTACAGGCCGCCGGGGAGCTGTTTTTT; CDR3 protein: CASGLQAAGELFF
J gene: TRBJ2-7; D gene: -; V gene: TRBV27; clone size: -; CDR3 DNA: TGTGCCAGCAGTTTCCAGGGTATCGACGAGCAGTACTTC; CDR3 protein: CASSFQGIDEQYF
J gene: TRBJ2-5; D gene: TRBD2; V gene: TRBV20-1; clone size: -; CDR3 DNA: TGCAGTGCTAGTGTACCGGGACTAACACAAGAGACCCAGTACTTC; CDR3 protein: CSASVPGLTQETQYF
J gene: TRBJ2-3; D gene: TRBD2; V gene: TRBV4-3; clone size: -; CDR3 DNA: TGCGCCAGCAGCCAGGGACTAGCCATAAGCACAGATACGCAGTATTTT; CDR3 protein: CASSQGLAISTDTQYF
J gene: TRBJ1-3; D gene: -; V gene: TRBV15; clone size: -; CDR3 DNA: TGTGCCACCAGCAGTCCTAGGGGAAACACCATATATTTT; CDR3 protein: CATSSPRGNTIYF
J gene: TRBJ2-7; D gene: -; V gene: TRBV3-1/TRBV3-2; clone size: few; CDR3 DNA: TGTGCCAGCAGCCAAACTTGGGAGCAGTACTTC; CDR3 protein: CASSQTWEQYF
J gene: TRBJ1-1; D gene: -; V gene: TRBV6-5; clone size: few; CDR3 DNA: TGTGCCAGCACCTTACAGGGAGCTAACACTGAAGCTTTCTTT; CDR3 protein: CASTLQGANTEAFF
J gene: TRBJ2-5; D gene: TRBD2; V gene: TRBV9; clone size: -; CDR3 DNA: TGTGCCAGCAGCGTACAAGCGGGGGGCGGGGAGACCCAGTACTTC; CDR3 protein: CASSVQAGGGETQYF
J gene: TRBJ1-5; D gene: -; V gene: TRBV4-3; clone size: -; CDR3 DNA: TGCGCCAGCAGCCAAGGACTTAGCAATCAGCCCCAGCATTTT; CDR3 protein: CASSQGLSNQPQHF
J gene: TRBJ1-2; D gene: TRBD1; V gene: TRBV27; clone size: -; CDR3 DNA: TGTGCCAGCAGTCCCGGGACAGGGCGGATTGACCATGGCTACACCTTC; CDR3 protein: CASSPGTGRIDHGYTF
J gene: TRBJ2-7; D gene: -; V gene: TRBV5-1; clone size: -; CDR3 DNA: TGCGCCAGCAGCTTGCGGTACAGCTCCTACGAGCAGTACTTC; CDR3 protein: CASSLRYSSYEQYF
J gene: TRBJ1-5; D gene: TRBD1; V gene: TRBV3-1/TRBV3-2; clone size: -; CDR3 DNA: TGTGCCAGCAGCCAAGCCATGACAGGGAGTCAAAATCAGCCCCAGCATTTT; CDR3 protein: CASSQAMTGSQNQPQHF
J gene: TRBJ2-1; D gene: -; V gene: TRBV24-1; clone size: -; CDR3 DNA: TGTGCCACCAGCGAAAATGAGGCGACTTACAATGAGCAGTTCTTC; CDR3 protein: CATSENEATYNEQFF
J gene: TRBJ2-3; D gene: -; V gene: TRBV5-6; clone size: -; CDR3 DNA: TGTGCCAGCAGCTTGGGGCTAGACAGCACAGATACGCAGTATTTT; CDR3 protein: CASSLGLDSTDTQYF
J gene: TRBJ1-2; D gene: -; V gene: TRBV28; clone size: few; CDR3 DNA: TGTGCCAGCAGTTTAAGGACAAGTACTAACTATGGCTACACCTTC; CDR3 protein: CASSLRTSTNYGYTF
J gene: TRBJ2-5; D gene: TRBD2; V gene: TRBV9; clone size: -; CDR3 DNA: TGTGCCAGCAGCCTTGGGGCTAGCGGGGGGGCCCACCAAGAGACCCAGTACTTC; CDR3 protein: CASSLGASGGAHQETQYF
J gene: TRBJ1-3; D gene: -; V gene: TRBV6-6; clone size: -; CDR3 DNA: TGTGCCAGCAGTAATCGTCAGACAAACACTGGAAACACCATATATTTT; CDR3 protein: CASSNRQTNTGNTIYF
J gene: TRBJ2-2; D gene: -; V gene: TRBV4-3; clone size: -; CDR3 DNA: TGCGCCAGCAGCCAAGAGCCCACCCGCGCGGCGAACACCGGGGAGCTGTTTTTT; CDR3 protein: CASSQEPTRAANTGELFF
J gene: TRBJ1-1; D gene: -; V gene: TRBV7-2; clone size: -; CDR3 DNA: TGTGCCAGCAGCTTAGTTGGCGGTTTGGAGTCTGAAGCTTTCTTT; CDR3 protein: CASSLVGGLESEAFF
J gene: TRBJ1-6; D gene: TRBD1; V gene: TRBV5-1; clone size: -; CDR3 DNA: TGCGCCAGCAGCCGACAGGGGCTGGAGAATTCACCCCTCCACTTT; CDR3 protein: CASSRQGLENSPLHF
J gene: TRBJ1-5; D gene: -; V gene: TRBV28; clone size: -; CDR3 DNA: TGTGCCAGCACCGAAAGTTCGGGAGGCAATCAGCCCCAGCATTTT; CDR3 protein: CASTESSGGNQPQHF
J gene: TRBJ1-2; D gene: -; V gene: TRBV6-4; clone size: -; CDR3 DNA: TGTGCCAGCAACGAGGGCCCGGGAGCGATCTATGGCTACACCTTC; CDR3 protein: CASNEGPGAIYGYTF
J gene: TRBJ2-4; D gene: TRBD2; V gene: TRBV6-6; clone size: -; CDR3 DNA: TGTGCCAGCAGGCGATCCGGGACTAGATCCAAAAACATTCAGTACTTC; CDR3 protein: CASRRSGTRSKNIQYF
J gene: TRBJ1-5; D gene: -; V gene: TRBV5-4; clone size: -; CDR3 DNA: TGTGCCAGCAGCTTGGGTGGCAGGCTCAATCAGCCCCAGCATTTT; CDR3 protein: CASSLGGRLNQPQHF
J gene: TRBJ1-1; D gene: -; V gene: TRBV16; clone size: -; CDR3 DNA: TGTGCCAGCGCCCTCTGGGGGGATGGAGCTTTCTTT; CDR3 protein: CASALWGDGAFF
J gene: TRBJ1-3; D gene: -; V gene: TRBV28; clone size: -; CDR3 DNA: TGTGCCAGCAGTTTATGGGTTCCGGGCTCTGGAAACACCATATATTTT; CDR3 protein: CASSLWVPGSGNTIYF
J gene: TRBJ2-7; D gene: -; V gene: TRBV15; clone size: -; CDR3 DNA: TGTGCCACCAGCAGAGGCGGGGCCGTCTACGAGCAGTACTTC; CDR3 protein: CATSRGGAVYEQYF
J gene: TRBJ2-1; D gene: -; V gene: TRBV4-3; clone size: -; CDR3 DNA: TGCGCCAGCAGCCAAGATATCCGGGAGAGCGGCAATGAGCAGTTCTTC; CDR3 protein: CASSQDIRESGNEQFF
J gene: TRBJ1-5; D gene: -; V gene: TRBV7-9; clone size: -; CDR3 DNA: TGTGCCAGCAGCGTGGCGGGGAGGGGGATACGCAATCAGCCCCAGCATTTT; CDR3 protein: CASSVAGRGIRNQPQHF
J gene: TRBJ2-3; D gene: TRBD1; V gene: TRBV30; clone size: -; CDR3 DNA: TGTGCCTGGAGTGCTCCCCGGGACAGCCTCACAGATACGCAGTATTTT; CDR3 protein: CAWSAPRDSLTDTQYF
J gene: TRBJ2-7; D gene: -; V gene: TRBV19; clone size: -; CDR3 DNA: TGTGCCAGTAGTATTAGGCGGGACCCCATTTACGAGCAGTACTTC; CDR3 protein: CASSIRRDPIYEQYF
J gene: TRBJ1-2; D gene: TRBD1; V gene: TRBV29-1; clone size: -; CDR3 DNA: TGCAGCGTTGTGGACAGGGGGAACTATGGCTACACCTTC; CDR3 protein: CSVVDRGNYGYTF
J gene: TRBJ1-1; D gene: -; V gene: TRBV3-1/TRBV3-2; clone size: -; CDR3 DNA: TGTGCCAGCACCAACGACCGCGGGGGAGGTGAAGCTTTCTTT; CDR3 protein: CASTNDRGGGEAFF
J gene: TRBJ2-3; D gene: TRBD1; V gene: TRBV29-1; clone size: once; CDR3 DNA: TGCAGCGTTGAGAGGGACAGGGGTCCCACAGATACGCAGTATTTT; CDR3 protein: CSVERDRGPTDTQYF
J gene: TRBJ2-3; D gene: TRBD1; V gene: TRBV7-2; clone size: -; CDR3 DNA: TGTGCCAGCAGCTCCTGGACAGGGCGGAAGGCAGATACGCAGTATTTT; CDR3 protein: CASSSWTGRKADTQYF
J gene: TRBJ1-5; D gene: -; V gene: TRBV4-1; clone size: -; CDR3 DNA: TGCGCCAGCAGCCAAGTGGACAGCGGCGGGCCCCAGCATTTT; CDR3 protein: CASSQVDSGGPQHF
J gene: TRBJ1-1; D gene: TRBD1; V gene: TRBV2; clone size: few; CDR3 DNA: TGTGCCAGCAGCGGCAGGGGGACAGGACTGAACACTGAAGCTTTCTTT; CDR3 protein: CASSGRGTGLNTEAFF
J gene: TRBJ1-1; D gene: TRBD1; V gene: TRBV5-1; clone size: few; CDR3 DNA: TGCGCCAGCAGCTGGGGGACAGACGCTGAAGCTTTCTTT; CDR3 protein: CASSWGTDAEAFF